The source of this T cell receptor (beta chain) is a study of OX40 agonist ivuxolimab in advanced cancers. The repertoire was sequenced with immunoSEQ multiplex PCR; TCRdb's copy has only in-frame clones and lacks some. The profile shows 60,000 to 85,000 clones, nearly 85% of them singletons. The CDR3 sequence is 16 residues long. Per the germline V gene, CDR1 is SGHRS and CDR2 is YFSETQ. J was trimmed by 7 bases and V by 1 base; bases with no gene match: 6. This chain links TRBV5-1 with TRBJ2-1; 12 bases match TRBD2. This sequence was found in an adult with an advanced solid tumor such as melanoma, head and neck, liver or kidney cancer. Sequencing was performed on CD4+ or CD8+ T cells sorted from blood, taken in a trial of the OX40 agonist ivuxolimab. CDR3 sequence reads: CASSLTSGGLLNEQFF. The CDR3 DNA is TGCGCCAGCAGCTTGACTAGCGGGGGGCTCCTGAATGAGCAGTTCTTC.